Each of the 19 T cell receptor beta chains below was sequenced from the same sample in a study of T cells in women clearing cervical HPV infection. Data came from immunoSEQ multiplex PCR; TCRdb stores just in-frame clones and leaves some out. This listing includes about 25,000 clones. Material for sequencing was blood buffy coat. The receptors were gathered from a woman aged 18 to 75 with a cervical HPV16 infection that either progressed to CIN3+ or cleared (not recorded which).

A note on this clone: From the germline J gene comes the end of the CDR3, since the read stops 3 residues before it. The genes are TRBV11-2 and TRBJ2-5; no definite D call. The CDR3 is 11 amino acids. The germline CDR1 and CDR2 sequences are SGHAT and FQNNGV. The V gene lost 7 bases and the J gene lost 5 bases, with 8 bases spanning the gap. This CDR3 is CASTPGETQYF. CDR3 DNA (partial): TGTGCCAGCACCCCCGGGGAGACC.

The CDR3 spells CASSLEAPTIYSNQPQHF. The CDR3 bases that were read are TGTGCCAGCAGCTTAGAAGCACCGACAATTTATAGCAATCAGCCC. The chain combines TRBV7-6 with TRBJ1-5; no clear D. Sequencing ends 3 residues short of the CDR3 end; the germline J gene provides the rest. The V gene's germline CDR1 is SGHVS and CDR2 FNYEAQ. CDR3 length: 18 amino acids. Trimming removed 1 base from V and 0 bases from J, with 16 bases in between.

Regarding this clone: The read stops 3 residues short of the end of the CDR3; the missing end is completed from the germline J gene. This rearrangement joins TRBV19 to TRBJ1-2; 9 bases are a match to TRBD1. This CDR3 has 14 residues. Germline CDR1 is LNHDA and CDR2 is SQIVND (reference sequence). Trimming at V came to 5 bases and at J to 7 bases, leaving 8 bases not matched to a gene. The CDR3 reads CASSSTGGQGGYTF. CDR3 bases read: TGTGCCAGTAGTTCTACAGGGGGCCAGGGTGGC. The whole variable domain, remainder taken from reference TRBV19 and TRBJ1-2, is DGGITQSPKYLFRKEGQNVTLSCEQNLNHDAMYWYRQDPGQGLRLIYYSQIVNDFQKGDIAEGYSVSREKKESFPLTVTSAQKNPTAFYLCASSSTGGQGGYTFGSGTRLTVV.

Of note for this clone: The read terminates 3 residues before the CDR3 end, so the remaining end is supplied by the germline J gene. This chain links TRBV7-8 with TRBJ1-2; no clear D gene. This CDR3 has 13 residues. CDR1 is SGHVS, CDR2 FQNEAQ, per germline. The CDR3 sequence is CASSLAEGDTYTF. Incomplete CDR3 DNA: TGTGCCAGCAGCTTAGCGGAAGGAGACACC.

On this clone itself: The read terminates 3 residues ahead of where the CDR3 ends, so the germline J gene completes it. This chain connects TRBV6-2 or TRBV6-3 to TRBJ1-5; 12 nucleotides agree with TRBD1. Trimming cost V 5 bases and J 1 base; bases outside gene matches: 6. The germline V gene encodes CDR1 MNHEY and CDR2 SVGEGT. This CDR3 has 17 residues. CDR3 DNA, as far as it was read: TGTGCCAGCAGTCCGGGACAGGGGGCCGAAAGCAATCAGCCC. Translation gives CASSPGQGAESNQP. The entire CDR3 is CASSPGQGAESNQPQHF.

The DNA read from the CDR3 is TGTGCCAGCAGCTTAGGGACAGGGAGGATGGAGACC. Protein sequence: CASSLGTGRMET. The entire CDR3 protein is CASSLGTGRMETQYF. The chain has TRBV11-3 and TRBJ2-5; 8 nucleotides align to TRBD1. The read terminates 3 residues ahead of where the CDR3 ends, so the germline J gene completes it. Germline V gene lookup returns CDR1 SGHNT and CDR2 YENEEA. The CDR3 extends over 15 amino acids. The junction had 6 bases not matched to a gene; V was cut back by 1 base and J by 5 bases.

About this clone itself: The CDR3 end lies 3 residues beyond the end of the read and is filled in from the germline J gene. The V gene is TRBV19, the J gene TRBJ2-7; TRBD2 aligns across 9 bases. CDR3 length equals 15 residues. In germline, CDR1 is LNHDA, CDR2 SQIVND (reference sequence). The V segment lost 6 bases and the J segment 3 bases; nucleotides outside the gene matches: 9. Here the CDR3 reads CASRGEERGDYEQYF. The CDR3 bases that were read are TGTGCCAGTAGAGGAGAGGAGCGGGGGGACTACGAG.

Of note for this clone: The read ends 3 residues shy of where the CDR3 ends; the end is completed using the germline J gene. V gene TRBV29-1 combines with J gene TRBJ1-2, with a tentative D call TRBD1 (5 bases). Between the trimmed V and J ends, which lost 7 bases and 4 bases, there was a span of 13 bases. The germline V gene encodes CDR1 SQVTM and CDR2 ANQGSEA. This CDR3 contains 12 residues. Partial CDR3 DNA: TGCAGCGGGACGGGTGACAGCTATGGC. Residues: CSGTGDSYG. The CDR3 as a whole reads CSGTGDSYGYTF.

With respect to this clone: The read ends 3 residues shy of where the CDR3 ends; the end is completed using the germline J gene. This chain uses TRBV20-1 with TRBJ1-5; D uncertain. Deletions cut 1 base from V and 0 bases from J, with 7 bases between. CDR1 and CDR2 from the germline V gene are DFQATT and SNEGSKA (reference sequence). This CDR3 contains 14 residues. This CDR3 reads CSARASLSNQPQHF. The covered CDR3 bases are TGCAGTGCTAGAGCTAGCCTTAGCAATCAGCCC.

Of note for this clone: Read sequence stops 3 residues before the CDR3 end, and the germline J gene provides the missing end. The chain couples TRBV5-6 to TRBJ1-1; TRBD1 aligns across 7 bases. V shed 1 base and J 2 bases; nucleotides not matched to a gene: 5. CDR3 length equals 15 residues. Germline assignment: CDR1 SGHDT and CDR2 YYEEEE. The sequenced CDR3 bases are TGTGCCAGCAGCTTGCGGACAGGACTAAACACTGAA. This translates into CASSLRTGLNTE. The CDR3 as a whole reads CASSLRTGLNTEAFF.

Notes on this clone: Read coverage stops 3 residues before the CDR3 terminus; the germline J gene supplies the remainder. The chain employs TRBV7-2 and TRBJ1-2; D uncertain. This CDR3 is built from 15 residues. Germline V gives CDR1 SGHTA, CDR2 FQGNSA. The CDR3 region is CASSPQVGLVDDYTF. The DNA read from the CDR3 is TGTGCCAGCAGCCCACAAGTAGGACTAGTCGATGAC.

Of note for this clone: The missing CDR3 end, 3 residues past where the read stops, is filled in from the germline J gene. This rearrangement joins TRBV28 to TRBJ2-3, with a weak D call TRBD1 (6 bases). The V end was cut by 4 bases, the J end by 2 bases, with 13 bases between. Germline V gives CDR1 MDHEN, CDR2 SYDVKM. This CDR3 contains 15 residues. The CDR3 sequence is CASSYSTGNTDTQYF. The covered CDR3 bases are TGTGCCAGCAGTTATTCGACAGGAAACACAGATACG.

The covered CDR3 bases are TGCGCCAGCAGCTCGGACAGGGGGTGGGAGACC. Residues: CASSSDRGWET. The entire CDR3 sequence reads CASSSDRGWETQYF. V gene TRBV5-1 combines with J gene TRBJ2-5, with 10 bases aligning to TRBD1. The CDR3 end is not reached by the read, which stops 3 residues before it; the germline J gene fills it in. CDR3 length equals 14 residues. The V segment lost 3 bases and the J segment 5 bases; nucleotides outside the gene matches: 4. The V gene's germline CDR1 is SGHRS and CDR2 YFSETQ.

As concerns this clone: With the read ending 3 residues before the CDR3 end, the germline J gene is used to fill in that end. This chain links TRBV20-1 with TRBJ2-3, with TRBD2 as a possible D gene (6 bases). The CDR3 spans 14 residues. In germline, CDR1 is DFQATT, CDR2 SNEGSKA (reference sequence). The CDR3 bases that were read are TGCAGTGCTAGATCGGGACTGGTACAAGAGACG. Its protein product is CSARSGLVQET. The whole CDR3 region reads CSARSGLVQETQYF.

As regards this clone: The read ends 3 residues early relative to the CDR3; the germline J gene fills the gap. The chain has TRBV20-1 and TRBJ1-6, with a tentative D call TRBD1 (5 bases). V lost 0 bases and J lost 9, with 9 bases in between. There are 13 residues in the CDR3. CDR1 is DFQATT, CDR2 SNEGSKA, per germline (reference sequence). Partial CDR3 DNA: TGCAGTGCTAGAGACTCAGGGTTTTCACCC. It codes for CSARDSGFSP. The whole CDR3 protein reads CSARDSGFSPLHF.

Details on this clone: The sequenced fragment ends 3 residues before the CDR3 boundary, so the rest is inferred from the germline J gene. The V gene is TRBV5-1, the J gene TRBJ1-2; D is ambiguous. This CDR3 has 15 residues. Germline V gives CDR1 SGHRS, CDR2 YFSETQ. V shed 0 bases and J shed 5 bases, with 14 bases lying between them. The covered CDR3 bases are TGCGCCAGCAGCTTGGGGCCAGGTGGATGGTATGGC. This translates into CASSLGPGGWYG. The whole CDR3 reads CASSLGPGGWYGYTF.

Regarding this clone: Read sequence stops 3 residues before the CDR3 end, and the germline J gene provides the missing end. The chain couples TRBV7-2 to TRBJ1-2; the D is unclear. CDR1 and CDR2 from the germline V gene are SGHTA and FQGNSA. The CDR3 consists of 15 residues. The sequenced CDR3 bases are TGTGCCAGCAGCTTAACGGCGGGAGGGCCTTACGAC. Residues: CASSLTAGGPYD. The entire CDR3 is CASSLTAGGPYDYTF.

Comments on this clone: The observed sequence ends 3 residues before the CDR3 terminus, with the missing tail filled in from the germline J gene. The chain uses TRBV19 and TRBJ1-5; the D is unclear. The CDR3 runs 14 residues. The V end was cut by 3 bases, the J end by 7 bases, with 13 bases between. The germline gives CDR1 LNHDA, CDR2 SQIVND (reference sequence). The part of the CDR3 DNA that was read is TGTGCCAGTAGTATCCCCGGGTTTATCCAGCCC. Amino acids: CASSIPGFIQP. The entire CDR3 reads CASSIPGFIQPQHF.

Of note for this clone: Coverage ceases 3 residues before the CDR3 finishes, and the germline J gene fills in the end. The chain joins TRBV5-6 to TRBJ2-5; the D is unclear. With 2 bases removed from V and 4 bases from J, the gap between germline ends came to 12 bases. Germline CDR1 is SGHDT and CDR2 is YYEEEE. There are 14 residues in the CDR3. The CDR3 spells CASSFGTPLETQYF. Partial CDR3 DNA: TGTGCCAGCAGCTTTGGTACCCCACTAGAGACC.